This passage covers 31 T cell receptor beta chains from one sample sequenced in a study of T cells after somatic rescue of genetic block. Here immunoSEQ multiplex PCR was the method, and the copy in TCRdb shows in-frame clones only, minus some. The sample yields more than 13,000 clones, just over 70% seen once. Sequencing was performed on peripheral blood mononuclear cells (PBMCs). The receptors shown here come from a man aged 18 to 29.

The J gene is TRBJ1-3, the V gene TRBV5-1, with 8 nucleotides matching TRBD1. The CDR3 is 16 amino acids. The germline V gene has CDR1 SGHRS and CDR2 YFSETQ. V shed 1 base and J 0 bases; nucleotides not matched to a gene: 3. Here the CDR3 DNA reads TGCGCCAGCAGCTTGCCGACAGGGGTCTCTGGAAACACCATATATTTT. Protein: CASSLPTGVSGNTIYF.

The chain combines TRBV7-9 with TRBJ1-3; weak D call: TRBD1 (5 bases). Germline V gene data show CDR1 as SEHNR and CDR2 as FQNEAQ (reference sequence). The V gene lost 4 bases and the J gene lost 9 bases, with 16 bases spanning the gap. The CDR3 extends over 14 amino acids. The CDR3: CASSSGRPRSTIYF. The CDR3 DNA reads TGTGCCAGCAGCTCGGGACGACCTAGGAGCACCATATATTTT.

This clone showed up just a few times. The chain uses TRBV9 and TRBJ2-6; D is ambiguous. The length of the CDR3 is 23 residues. CDR1 is SGDLS and CDR2 is YYNGEE in the germline V gene. The V end was cut by 7 bases, the J end by 0 bases, with 35 bases between. In DNA form, the CDR3 reads TGTGCCAGCCCTCCCCTCCCCCCCACATACCTTGGTGACCGATCCTCTGGGGCCAACGTCCTGACTTTC. Encoded protein: CASPPLPPTYLGDRSSGANVLTF.

This clone was observed a few times. In DNA form, the CDR3 reads TGTGCCAGCAGTTTGGGGGGAAGAGCTTTCTTT. It translates to CASSLGGRAFF. The chain is built from TRBV27 and TRBJ1-1, with a possible D match to TRBD1 (5 bases). The V end was cut by 3 bases, the J end by 10 bases, with 9 bases between. Looked up from germline, CDR1 is MNHEY and CDR2 is SMNVEV (reference sequence). The CDR3 is made up of 11 amino acids.

This rearrangement joins TRBV5-5 to TRBJ1-2, with 7 bases matching TRBD1. Germline V gene data show CDR1 as SGHKS and CDR2 as YYEKEE (reference sequence). J lost 4 bases, V lost 0 bases, and 6 bases had no gene match. The length of the CDR3 is 15 residues. As DNA, the CDR3 is TGTGCCAGCAGCTTGGTCGCCGGGACAGTCTATGGCTACACCTTC. Translation: CASSLVAGTVYGYTF.

V gene TRBV4-1 combines with J gene TRBJ2-7; 7 nucleotides agree with TRBD2. CDR1 and CDR2 from the germline V gene are MGHRA and YSYEKL. The V gene end was trimmed by 1 base and the J gene end by 7 bases; junction bases not matched to a gene: 13. The CDR3 has 16 residues. The CDR3 DNA follows: TGCGCCAGCAGCCAAGCTGAGGGCGGGAGTTTATCAGAGCAGTACTTC. It yields the protein CASSQAEGGSLSEQYF.

This clone was found a few times. V gene TRBV6-5 combines with J gene TRBJ1-3; TRBD1 agrees at 7 bases. The CDR3 is 16 amino acids. With 0 bases clipped from V and 4 bases from J, the junction kept 6 bases outside the gene matches. The germline CDR1 and CDR2 sequences are MNHEY and SVGAGI. The CDR3 is CASSYSNQGGGNTIYF. CDR3 DNA sequence: TGTGCCAGCAGTTACTCGAACCAGGGGGGGGGAAACACCATATATTTT.

The chain recombines TRBV5-1 with TRBJ2-5; the match to TRBD1 covers 9 bases. CDR1 SGHRS and CDR2 YFSETQ come from the germline V gene. The CDR3 extends over 14 amino acids. V lost 0 bases, J lost 5 bases, and 2 bases stayed unmatched. The CDR3 here is CASSLDRGRETQYF. In DNA, the CDR3 is TGCGCCAGCAGCTTGGACAGGGGGCGTGAGACCCAGTACTTC.

This clone came up once. The chain recombines TRBV14 with TRBJ1-4, with a tentative D call TRBD1 (6 bases). Germline V gives CDR1 SGHDN, CDR2 FVKESK. Trimming removed 4 bases from V and 5 bases from J, with 14 bases in between. The CDR3 has 15 residues. The CDR3 DNA follows: TGTGCCAGCAGCCCCCGACAGGCTACGAATGAAAAACTGTTTTTT. The encoded protein is CASSPRQATNEKLFF. Filled out from reference TRBV14 and TRBJ1-4, the complete variable domain reads EAGVTQFPSHSVIEKGQTVTLRCDPISGHDNLYWYRRVMGKEIKFLLHFVKESKQDESGMPNNRFLAERTGGTYSTLKVQPAELEDSGVYFCASSPRQATNEKLFFGSGTQLSVL.

The V call is TRBV14, the J call TRBJ2-7; tentatively, D is TRBD1 (5 bases). The V gene's germline CDR1 is SGHDN and CDR2 FVKESK. V lost 3 bases, J lost 0 bases, and 9 bases lay in between. The CDR3 has 14 amino acids. This CDR3 is CASSHYRSSYEQYF. The DNA of the CDR3 is TGTGCCAGCAGCCACTACAGGAGCTCCTACGAGCAGTACTTC.

The chain uses TRBV9 and TRBJ2-5, with D perhaps given as TRBD1 or TRBD2 (5 bases each). The germline V gene encodes CDR1 SGDLS and CDR2 YYNGEE. This CDR3 spans 16 amino acids. Trimming took 1 base from V and 2 from J, leaving 15 bases between them. The CDR3 DNA is TGTGCCAGCAGCGTATGGGGCAGCGGAGTACAAGAGACCCAGTACTTC. Residues: CASSVWGSGVQETQYF.

This clone appeared a few times. V gene TRBV10-3 combines with J gene TRBJ1-1; D remains ambiguous. Germline V lookup: CDR1 ENHRY, CDR2 SYGVKD. Trimming stripped 3 bases from V and 1 base from J, with 12 bases between. CDR3 length: 15 amino acids. The CDR3 reads CAISDRNTQNTEAFF. The CDR3 DNA reads TGTGCCATCAGTGATAGGAACACCCAGAACACTGAAGCTTTCTTT.

The V and J genes are TRBV9 and TRBJ1-1; D possibly corresponds to TRBD1 (5 bases). Germline V gene data show CDR1 as SGDLS and CDR2 as YYNGEE. This CDR3 has 15 amino acids. V lost 2 bases and J lost 1, with 12 bases in between. CDR3 sequence (DNA): TGTGCCAGCAGCGTGACCCCCCAGGGGAACACTGAAGCTTTCTTT. Amino acids: CASSVTPQGNTEAFF.

The genes are TRBV11-1 and TRBJ1-1, with TRBD1 matching over 7 bases. This CDR3 has 17 amino acids. Germline V gene sequence: CDR1 SGHAT, CDR2 FQDESV (reference sequence). The V segment lost 4 bases and the J segment 0 bases; nucleotides outside the gene matches: 11. The CDR3 DNA follows: TGTGCCAGCAGCTCAAACCGACAGGGATCTATGAACACTGAAGCTTTCTTT. Its protein is CASSSNRQGSMNTEAFF.

CDR3 protein: CASTFRGPQETQYF. CDR3 nucleotides: TGTGCCAGCACATTCCGGGGGCCTCAAGAGACCCAGTACTTC. The J gene is TRBJ2-5, the V gene TRBV28; the D gene could be TRBD1 or TRBD2 (6 bases each). CDR1 MDHEN and CDR2 SYDVKM come from the germline V gene. There are 14 residues in the CDR3. The V gene lost 7 bases and the J gene lost 2 bases, with 14 bases spanning the gap.

The V and J genes are TRBV5-1 and TRBJ2-7, with 9 bases identical to TRBD1. The CDR3 has 15 residues. The junction had 8 bases not matched to a gene; V was cut back by 4 bases and J by 3 bases. Germline loops: CDR1 SGHRS, CDR2 YFSETQ. The CDR3 nucleotides are TGCGCCAGCAGCCTGTCGGGACAGGGTGTCTACGAGCAGTACTTC. Translation: CASSLSGQGVYEQYF.

V is TRBV11-3 and J is TRBJ2-2, with D perhaps TRBD1 or TRBD2 (7 bases each). V lost 5 bases to trimming and J lost 4 bases, with 17 bases between them. Germline V lookup: CDR1 SGHNT, CDR2 YENEEA. The CDR3 has 16 residues. The CDR3 DNA follows: TGTGCCAGCAGCCCGGGGAGGGGGCGGGTCACCGGGGAGCTGTTTTTT. Translation gives CASSPGRGRVTGELFF. Variable domain in full (rest from reference TRBV11-3 and TRBJ2-2): EAGVVQSPRYKIIEKKQPVAFWCNPISGHNTLYWYLQNLGQGPELLIRYENEEAVDDSQLPKDRFSAERLKGVDSTLKIQPAELGDSAVYLCASSPGRGRVTGELFFGEGSRLTVL.

A few counts support this clone. This chain connects TRBV5-6 to TRBJ1-6; 9 bases are shared with TRBD1. Trimming took 6 bases from V and 7 from J; bases not matched to a gene: 20. Germline assignment: CDR1 SGHDT and CDR2 YYEEEE. The CDR3 is made up of 19 amino acids. CDR3 coding DNA: TGTGCCAGCAACCTACGAGCCAACAGGGGGCGCCGAAGGAATTCACCCCTCCACTTT. Encoded protein: CASNLRANRGRRRNSPLHF. Based on the CDR3 plus reference TRBV5-6 and TRBJ1-6, the full variable domain is DAGVTQSPTHLIKTRGQQVTLRCSPKSGHDTVSWYQQALGQGPQFIFQYYEEEERQRGNFPDRFSGHQFPNYSSELNVNALLLGDSALYLCASNLRANRGRRRNSPLHFGNGTRLTVT.

The V gene is TRBV19, the J gene TRBJ2-2, with 9 bases identical to TRBD1. V shed 8 bases, J shed 5 bases, and the junction held 9 bases outside the gene matches. Germline CDR1 is LNHDA and CDR2 is SQIVND (reference sequence). The CDR3 runs to 15 residues. The CDR3 sequence is CASLRDRERTGELFF. The CDR3, as DNA: TGTGCCAGTCTCCGGGACAGGGAAAGAACCGGGGAGCTGTTTTTT.

This chain uses TRBV2 with TRBJ2-5; no clear D. Germline V gene data show CDR1 as SNHLY and CDR2 as FYNNEI. CDR3 size: 13 residues. V was trimmed by 2 bases and J by 7 bases, leaving 11 bases between them. In DNA form, the CDR3 reads TGTGCCAGCAGTGAAAAGGGTATGGGGACCCAGTACTTC. This translates into CASSEKGMGTQYF. Looking up the rest from reference TRBV2 and TRBJ2-5 gives the full variable domain: EPEVTQTPSHQVTQMGQEVILRCVPISNHLYFYWYRQILGQKVEFLVSFYNNEISEKSEIFDDQFSVERPDGSNFTLKIRSTKLEDSAMYFCASSEKGMGTQYFGPGTRLLVL.

V and J are TRBV10-3 and TRBJ2-1, with a weak D call TRBD2 (6 bases). This CDR3 comprises 13 residues. The germline V and J ends were trimmed by 8 bases and 6 bases, with 14 bases remaining between them. The V gene's germline CDR1 is ENHRY and CDR2 SYGVKD. The CDR3 bases are TGTGCCATCGGGGACCAGCGGGCCAATGAGCAGTTCTTC. This translates into CAIGDQRANEQFF.

This clone was picked up a small number of times. The chain has TRBV11-2 and TRBJ1-5; unclear D gene. V lost 0 bases and J 0 bases, leaving 6 bases between the germline ends. The CDR3 loop spans 15 amino acids. In germline, CDR1 is SGHAT, CDR2 FQNNGV. The CDR3 DNA sequence: TGTGCCAGCAGCTTAGAGGGGATTAGCAATCAGCCCCAGCATTTT. Residues: CASSLEGISNQPQHF.

The rearrangement links TRBV6-6 to TRBJ1-2, with D tentatively TRBD1 (5 bases). CDR3 length: 15 residues. The V and J ends lost 6 bases and 4 bases respectively, with 18 bases between them. CDR1 MNHNY and CDR2 SVGAGI come from the germline V gene (reference sequence). CDR3 region: CASSTSSDRVYGYTF. DNA for the CDR3: TGTGCCAGCAGCACATCTTCTGACAGAGTCTATGGCTACACCTTC.

This chain links TRBV27 with TRBJ1-1; tentatively, D is TRBD1 (5 bases). CDR3 size: 14 residues. The V end lost 4 bases, the J end lost 1 base, and 10 bases lay between the germline ends. Germline CDR1 and CDR2: MNHEY and SMNVEV (reference sequence). CDR3 amino acids: CASSYRGGNTEAFF. The CDR3 DNA reads as TGTGCCAGCAGTTACCGGGGGGGGAACACTGAAGCTTTCTTT.

The V call is TRBV28, the J call TRBJ1-6, with D tentatively TRBD1 (5 bases). V lost 5 bases, J lost 9 bases, and 17 bases lay in between. Germline-derived CDR1 and CDR2 are MDHEN and SYDVKM. This CDR3 is built from 15 residues. CDR3 in amino acids: CASSAQGWGGSPLHF. The CDR3 DNA follows: TGTGCCAGCAGTGCCCAGGGTTGGGGCGGTTCACCCCTCCACTTT. The full variable domain, completed using reference TRBV28 and TRBJ1-6, is DVKVTQSSRYLVKRTGEKVFLECVQDMDHENMFWYRQDPGLGLRLIYFSYDVKMKEKGDIPEGYSVSREKKERFSLILESASTNQTSMYLCASSAQGWGGSPLHFGNGTRLTVT.

This clone has just a few counts. V and J are TRBV7-8 and TRBJ1-5; tentatively, D is TRBD1 (6 bases). CDR3 length: 17 residues. V was trimmed by 0 bases and J by 0 bases, leaving 12 bases between them. The germline V gene encodes CDR1 SGHVS and CDR2 FQNEAQ. The CDR3 DNA is TGTGCCAGCAGCTTAGCCTACAGGGAAAGTAGCAATCAGCCCCAGCATTTT. Translation gives CASSLAYRESSNQPQHF.

The rearrangement joins TRBV2 to TRBJ1-6; D possibly corresponds to TRBD1 (6 bases). The germline V gene encodes CDR1 SNHLY and CDR2 FYNNEI. The V gene lost 7 bases and the J gene lost 4 bases, with 17 bases spanning the gap. The CDR3 totals 16 residues. The CDR3, as DNA: TGTGCCAGCATTCTAGCCACCGGGACATATAATTCACCCCTCCACTTT. Its protein is CASILATGTYNSPLHF.

The V gene is TRBV10-3, the J gene TRBJ2-6; D is undetermined. Germline CDR1 ENHRY, CDR2 SYGVKD. The V end lost 9 bases, the J end lost 2 bases, and 14 bases lay between the germline ends. The CDR3 is 15 amino acids. For the CDR3, the DNA is TGTGCCATTGGGGATTACAGCACTGGGGCCAACGTCCTGACTTTC. Its translation: CAIGDYSTGANVLTF.

This chain joins TRBV6-1 and TRBJ2-7, with TRBD1 matching 12 bases. The V and J ends lost 2 bases and 5 bases, in that order; junction bases with no gene match: 7. The CDR3 sequence is 16 residues long. CDR1 MNHNS and CDR2 SASEGT come from the germline V gene. CDR3 DNA: TGTGCCAGCAGTGAACTTTCGGGACAGGGGGCCAACGAGCAGTACTTC. Residues: CASSELSGQGANEQYF.

CDR3 sequence reads: CASSQDMGNLNYGYTF. Here the CDR3 DNA reads TGTGCCAGCAGCCAAGATATGGGAAATTTAAACTATGGCTACACCTTC. The rearrangement links TRBV4-2 to TRBJ1-2; no clear D. Trimming pared 0 bases from V and 2 bases from J, leaving 13 bases between. This CDR3 contains 16 residues. Germline V lookup: CDR1 LGHNA, CDR2 YNFKEQ.

The chain is built from TRBV30 and TRBJ2-5; possibly TRBD1 for D (5 bases). V lost 4 bases and J lost 5, with 11 bases in between. The CDR3 is made up of 12 amino acids. The germline CDR1 and CDR2 sequences are GTSNPN and SVGIG (reference sequence). This chain's CDR3 is CAWTGYRETQYF. The CDR3 DNA follows: TGTGCCTGGACCGGGTACAGGGAGACCCAGTACTTC.